Each of the 8 T cell receptor beta chains below was sequenced from the same sample in a study of T cell clonotyping in hematopoietic cell transplantation. Sequencing used immunoSEQ multiplex PCR; TCRdb keeps in-frame clones, though not all of them. The sample includes more than 65,000 clones, around 94% of them seen just once. Sequencing was carried out using peripheral blood mononuclear cells. The receptors were gathered from a man between 45 and 60 years old in good health. Some clones in this sample may be carry-over from other donors' samples.

This rearrangement joins TRBV5-6 to TRBJ2-7; D uncertain. The germline V and J ends were trimmed by 1 base and 1 base, with 9 bases remaining between them. CDR1 and CDR2 from the germline V gene are SGHDT and YYEEEE. The CDR3 totals 14 residues. Here the CDR3 DNA reads TGTGCCAGCAGCTTGTGGGGTAGTTCCTACGAGCAGTACTTC. It codes for CASSLWGSSYEQYF.

CDR3 DNA sequence: TGTGCCAGCAGCTTGCACACCGGGACGGATGAGCAGTACTTC. This codes for CASSLHTGTDEQYF. This rearrangement joins TRBV11-3 to TRBJ2-7; the D call may be TRBD1 or TRBD2 (5 bases each). Germline V gene lookup returns CDR1 SGHNT and CDR2 YENEEA. V lost 3 bases and J 7 bases, leaving 16 bases between the germline ends. CDR3 length equals 14 residues.

The chain employs TRBV2 and TRBJ1-5; unclear D gene. Germline CDR1 is SNHLY and CDR2 is FYNNEI. With 4 bases removed from V and 6 bases from J, the gap between germline ends came to 13 bases. There are 14 residues in the CDR3. CDR3 sequence: CASSGTPAGQPQHF. Here the CDR3 DNA reads TGTGCCAGCAGTGGGACCCCAGCGGGTCAGCCCCAGCATTTT.

DNA of the CDR3: TGCGCCAGCAGCTTGGGACAGGGACTGGACGAGCAGTACTTC. As protein: CASSLGQGLDEQYF. V gene TRBV5-1 combines with J gene TRBJ2-7; TRBD1 might be the D (7 bases). CDR3 length equals 14 residues. Germline-derived CDR1 and CDR2 are SGHRS and YFSETQ. V shed 0 bases and J shed 5 bases, with 12 bases lying between them.

This sequence joins TRBV9 and TRBJ1-1, with a weak D call TRBD1 (5 bases). This CDR3 has 16 residues. Germline lookup yields CDR1 SGDLS and CDR2 YYNGEE. V shed 0 bases and J shed 3 bases, with 15 bases lying between them. The CDR3 DNA follows: TGTGCCAGCAGCGTAGGTGGCAGGTTGGGGGACACTGAAGCTTTCTTT. Its protein is CASSVGGRLGDTEAFF.

The chain couples TRBV4-1 to TRBJ2-1; 16 nucleotides match TRBD2. The CDR3 extends over 19 amino acids. Germline assignment: CDR1 MGHRA and CDR2 YSYEKL. With V trimmed by 0 bases and J by 7 bases, 9 bases remained unmatched. The CDR3: CASSQEAGGTSGRGNEQFF. For the CDR3, the DNA is TGCGCCAGCAGCCAAGAGGCCGGGGGGACTAGCGGGAGGGGGAATGAGCAGTTCTTC.

The DNA for the CDR3 is TGTGCCAGCAGTGACCCAGAGCCTGGCTACACCTTC. Translated: CASSDPEPGYTF. This chain joins TRBV28 and TRBJ1-2; D unresolved. Germline CDR1 MDHEN, CDR2 SYDVKM. This CDR3 spans 12 amino acids. V was trimmed by 5 bases and J by 7 bases, leaving 11 bases between them.

The chain links TRBV10-3 to TRBJ1-3, with 7 bases aligning to TRBD1. After removal of 3 bases from V and 3 bases from J, the junction contained 5 bases not matched to a gene. This CDR3 is 15 amino acids long. CDR1 and CDR2 from the germline V gene are ENHRY and SYGVKD. The CDR3 reads CAISEYGTVGNTIYF. For the CDR3, the DNA is TGTGCCATCAGTGAATACGGGACAGTTGGAAACACCATATATTTT.